This is a list of T cell receptor beta chains from one sample in a study of regulatory T cells in long-lasting Graves disease. Via MiXCR, TCRdb re-called the multiplex PCR reads, giving one row per CDR3 protein. Among roughly 490,000 distinct CDR3 sequences, 20% to 25% were seen once, and the ten largest hold less than 15%. The sample consisted of peripheral blood mononuclear cells (PBMCs), taken when the disease was refractory, from a patient treated with antithyroid drugs. The receptors here all came from a female donor with Graves disease. CDR3s include the opening cysteine and the closing phenylalanine or tryptophan. The D gene is left open where the match is weak. Only part of the rows carry a size: once, few, many, or a class if the clone is expanded.

TRBJ1-4	-	14	TRBD1	TRBV5-4	TGTGCCAGCAGCCAGGACAGGAGGACTGAAAAACTGTTTTTT	CASSQDRRTEKLFF
TRBJ1-1	-	14	-	TRBV10-3	TGTGCCATCAGTGAGACAGGGTCGGACACTGAAGCTTTCTTT	CAISETGSDTEAFF
TRBJ1-2	many	13	-	TRBV6-1	TGTGCCAGCAGTGGAACAGGGCTCTTCGGCTACACCTTC	CASSGTGLFGYTF
TRBJ2-7	few	13	-	TRBV6-1	TGTGCCAGCAGTGAAGGACCTTCCTACGAGCAGTACTTC	CASSEGPSYEQYF
TRBJ2-5	many	14	-	TRBV7-3	TGTGCCAGCAGCTTAGGGACGGCCCGGGAGACCCAGTACTTC	CASSLGTARETQYF
TRBJ2-1	few	11	-	TRBV12-3/TRBV12-4	TGTGCCAGCAGTTTAGCAAATGAGCAGTTCTTC	CASSLANEQFF
TRBJ1-5	few	14	TRBD1	TRBV20-1	TGCAGTGCTAGACCCCCAGGGGGCGGTCAGCCCCAGCATTTT	CSARPPGGGQPQHF
TRBJ2-7	-	15	TRBD2	TRBV4-1	TGCGCCAGCAGCGAAAGAGCGGGAGGGCCAAGCGAGCAGTACTTC	CASSERAGGPSEQYF
TRBJ2-2	-	14	TRBD2	TRBV29-1	TGCAGCGTTATTCGCTCGGGAGGTGCCGGGGAGCTGTTTTTT	CSVIRSGGAGELFF
TRBJ2-2	many	13	-	TRBV6-1	TGTGCCAGCATACAGGGAAACACCGGGGAGCTGTTTTTT	CASIQGNTGELFF
TRBJ1-2	many	14	TRBD1	TRBV24-1	TGTGCCACCAGTGCCCCGGGACAGAGCTATGGCTACACCTTC	CATSAPGQSYGYTF
TRBJ2-7	-	15	-	TRBV6-9	TGTGCCAGCAGTTTTGACGGGGATTTCTCCTACGAGCAGTACTTC	CASSFDGDFSYEQYF
TRBJ2-4	many	13	-	TRBV7-2	TGTGCCAGCAGCTTAGAGGGGGGGAACATTCAGTACTTC	CASSLEGGNIQYF
TRBJ1-2	-	15	-	TRBV6-2/TRBV6-3	TGTGCCAGCAGTCCTAGGAGGTTCTGGGACTATGGCTACACCTTC	CASSPRRFWDYGYTF
TRBJ1-2	many	14	TRBD1	TRBV3-1	TGTGCCAGCAGCCCCGGGACAGCTTCATATGGCTACACCTTC	CASSPGTASYGYTF
TRBJ2-1	once	15	TRBD2	TRBV6-5	TGCGCCAGCAGTTTGGCGGGGGACTCCTACAATGAGCAGTTCTTC	CASSLAGDSYNEQFF
TRBJ2-1	-	15	-	TRBV5-1	TGCGCCAGCAGCTTCCGGGACCGAGGGTACAATGAGCAGTTCTTC	CASSFRDRGYNEQFF
TRBJ1-1	-	13	-	TRBV14	TGTGCCAGCAGAGAAGACGGGGAAACTGAAGCTTTCTTT	CASREDGETEAFF
TRBJ1-1	many	11	-	TRBV7-9	TGTGCCAGCAGCGTAAGGGGAGAAGCTTTCTTT	CASSVRGEAFF
TRBJ1-5	many	17	TRBD1	TRBV6-1	TGTGCCAGCAGTGCCCCGGACAGGGCCTATAGCAATCAGCCCCAGCATTTT	CASSAPDRAYSNQPQHF
TRBJ2-5	many	12	-	TRBV20-1	TGCAGTGCTAGATCAGGGCGCGAGACCCAGTACTTC	CSARSGRETQYF
TRBJ1-1	-	13	-	TRBV12-5	TGTGCTAGTGGTTTGGTAAAGTTCGCTGAAGCTTTCTTT	CASGLVKFAEAFF
TRBJ2-7	few	12	-	TRBV30	TGTGCCTGGACGAGTGGGAACTACGAGCAGTACTTC	CAWTSGNYEQYF
TRBJ2-7	few	14	-	TRBV5-1	TGCGCCAGCAAATTCCGAGGACAGCAGGACGAGCAGTACTTC	CASKFRGQQDEQYF
TRBJ2-7	many	12	-	TRBV6-1	TGTGCCAGCGGGGACAAAAGCTACGAGCAGTACTTC	CASGDKSYEQYF
TRBJ2-5	many	14	-	TRBV28	TGTGCCAGCAGTTCAAGGTCCACATCCGGGAACCAGTACTTC	CASSSRSTSGNQYF
TRBJ2-5	many	11	-	TRBV20-1	TGCAGTGCTGCATTCCGGTGGACCCAGTACTTC	CSAAFRWTQYF
TRBJ1-1	many	15	-	TRBV28	TGTGCCAGCAGTTTACCAGGGGTCCGAGCCACTGAAGCTTTCTTT	CASSLPGVRATEAFF
TRBJ2-7	many	11	-	TRBV7-2	TGTGCCAGCAGAACGGGAGTGGAGCAGTACTTC	CASRTGVEQYF
TRBJ2-7	-	13	-	TRBV5-5	TGTGCCAGCAGCTTGGCAACAGGGATCGAGCAGTACTTC	CASSLATGIEQYF
TRBJ2-2	once	14	TRBD2	TRBV9	TGTGCCAGCAGCGCCTTAGCGGGACCCGGGGAGCTGTTTTTT	CASSALAGPGELFF
TRBJ2-6	-	13	TRBD2	TRBV24-1	TGTGCCATCGGGAGGGCTGGGGCCAACGTCCTGACTTTC	CAIGRAGANVLTF
TRBJ2-2	many	14	TRBD2	TRBV7-3	TGTGCCAGCAGCTTAGCGGGAGCCGCCGGGGAGCTGTTTTTT	CASSLAGAAGELFF
TRBJ2-1	-	13	-	TRBV10-3	TGTGCCAATAGGGCTAGCGCTTACAATGAGCAGTTCTTC	CANRASAYNEQFF
TRBJ2-2	-	16	TRBD2	TRBV6-1	TGTGCCAGCAGACGAGGGGTTAGCGGGAGCGCCGGGGAGCTGTTTTTT	CASRRGVSGSAGELFF
TRBJ1-5	many	14	-	TRBV7-2	TGTGCCAGTGCCGCGGGGGGTAGCAATCAGCCCCAGCATTTT	CASAAGGSNQPQHF
TRBJ2-7	many	13	-	TRBV28	TGTGCCAGCAGTTCCCCACAGGGTTACGAGCAGTACTTC	CASSSPQGYEQYF
TRBJ2-6	-	18	-	TRBV12-3/TRBV12-4	TGTGCCAGCAGTCCCCTTCAGGGTCGGGACTCTGGGGCCAACGTCCTGACTTTC	CASSPLQGRDSGANVLTF
TRBJ2-2	once	14	-	TRBV13	TGTGCCAGCAGCTTAGGCCGGGGGAACGGGGAGCTGTTTTTT	CASSLGRGNGELFF
TRBJ1-1	-	15	-	TRBV4-3	TGCGCCAGCAGCCAAGTGGGCAGCTCGAACACTGAAGCTTTCTTT	CASSQVGSSNTEAFF
TRBJ1-5	-	14	-	TRBV19	TGTGCCAGTAGGGGGACCGGAGGGGCTCAGCCCCAGCATTTT	CASRGTGGAQPQHF
TRBJ1-1	-	12	-	TRBV20-1	TGCAGTGCTAGTAGAGGGGGCACTGAAGCTTTCTTT	CSASRGGTEAFF
TRBJ2-2	-	19	TRBD2	TRBV7-2	TGTGCCAGCAGCTTAAATTCCATAGCGGGGGCGTCGGCCACCGGGGAGCTGTTTTTT	CASSLNSIAGASATGELFF
TRBJ2-5	many	13	-	TRBV6-1	TGTGCCAGCAGGACAGAAGTCTTAGAGACCCAGTACTTC	CASRTEVLETQYF
TRBJ1-1	-	16	-	TRBV7-9	TGTGCCAGCAGCTTTCCCCCTGGGAGGGCGGGCACTGAAGCTTTCTTT	CASSFPPGRAGTEAFF
TRBJ2-2	-	16	-	TRBV7-2	TGTGCCAGCAGCTTAGTAACGACAGTTAACACCGGGGAGCTGTTTTTT	CASSLVTTVNTGELFF
TRBJ2-7	many	14	TRBD1	TRBV10-3	TGTGCCATCAGTGAGTCGACAGGGACCTACGAGCAGTACTTC	CAISESTGTYEQYF
TRBJ1-1	-	14	TRBD1	TRBV5-1	TGCGCCAGCAGCTCTTGGACAGGGAGGACTGAAGCTTTCTTT	CASSSWTGRTEAFF
TRBJ1-5	few	14	-	TRBV20-1	TGCAGTGCGATACACAGGGCGCTGGGGCAGCCCCAGCATTTT	CSAIHRALGQPQHF
TRBJ1-1	many	13	-	TRBV2	TGTGCCAGCCTGAGGGCCCTGGGCACTGAAGCTTTCTTT	CASLRALGTEAFF
TRBJ1-1	few	13	TRBD1	TRBV20-1	TGCAGTGCTGACAGGGGTAGGTACACTGAAGCTTTCTTT	CSADRGRYTEAFF
TRBJ2-7	many	13	TRBD2	TRBV7-2	TGTGCCAGCAGCTTTGGCGGGAGGGCCGAGCAGTACTTC	CASSFGGRAEQYF
TRBJ2-2	many	15	TRBD2	TRBV7-3	TGTGCCAGCAGCTTAGGGGGGGAGCCCTCCCTTGAGCTGTTTTTT	CASSLGGEPSLELFF
TRBJ2-7	few	13	-	TRBV7-9	TGTGCCAGCAGCTTAGGACAAATTGAGCAGCAGTACTTC	CASSLGQIEQQYF
TRBJ1-1	-	13	-	TRBV3-1	TGTGCCAGCAGCCAAGATCTGCCCGTTAGGGCTTTCTTT	CASSQDLPVRAFF
TRBJ1-6	few	14	TRBD1	TRBV10-3	TGTGCCACATTACAACAGGGGAATAATTCACCCCTCCACTTT	CATLQQGNNSPLHF
TRBJ2-5	-	16	-	TRBV2	TGTGCCAGCATAGGTCCCAGGATTCGTCAGAGGGAGACCCAGTACTTC	CASIGPRIRQRETQYF